There are a few counts of the clone carrying this TCR beta chain. Its cognate antigen is unknown. Using its own MiXCR run on the RT-PCR reads, TCRdb lists one record per CDR3 protein. This table has more than 250,000 distinct CDR3 sequences, 21% appearing once. These data originate in a study of response to subunit inactivated influenza vaccine. Study results and caveats: Only a handful of new T cells, the authors suggested, are recruited with each seasonal influenza vaccination.

Germline V lookup: CDR1 KGHSH, CDR2 LQKENI. The junction had 10 bases not matched to a gene; V was cut back by 3 bases and J by 5 bases. This CDR3 region has 17 residues. The sequence was collected from a man aged 50 to 69 who received an inactivated influenza vaccine. Material: PBMCs from blood, obtained less than 22 months after vaccination. The rearrangement uses TRBV18 and TRBJ1-6; TRBD1 agrees at 7 bases. CDR3 loop: CASSPTMDRLHNSPLHF. The CDR3 DNA reads TGTGCCAGCTCACCTACAATGGACAGGCTCCATAATTCACCCCTCCACTTT.